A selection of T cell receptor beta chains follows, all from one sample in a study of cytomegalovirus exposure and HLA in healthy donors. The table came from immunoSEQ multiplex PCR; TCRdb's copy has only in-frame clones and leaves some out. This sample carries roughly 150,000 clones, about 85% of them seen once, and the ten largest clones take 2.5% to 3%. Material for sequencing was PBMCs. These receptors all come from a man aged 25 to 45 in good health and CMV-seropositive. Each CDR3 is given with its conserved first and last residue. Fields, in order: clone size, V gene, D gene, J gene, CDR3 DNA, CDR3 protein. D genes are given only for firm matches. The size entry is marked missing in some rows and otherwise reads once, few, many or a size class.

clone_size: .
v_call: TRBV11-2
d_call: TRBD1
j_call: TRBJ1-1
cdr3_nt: TGTGCCAGCAGCCTTGGACAGGGGGGATCCACTGAAGCTTTCTTT
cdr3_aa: CASSLGQGGSTEAFF

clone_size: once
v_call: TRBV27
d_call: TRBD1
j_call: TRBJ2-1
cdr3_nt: TGTGCCAGCAGTTTGATAGGGACAGCTAATGAGCAGTTCTTC
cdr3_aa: CASSLIGTANEQFF

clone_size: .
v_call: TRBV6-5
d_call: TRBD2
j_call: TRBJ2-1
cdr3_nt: TGTGCCAGCACCTTAGCGGGTGAGCAGTTCTTC
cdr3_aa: CASTLAGEQFF

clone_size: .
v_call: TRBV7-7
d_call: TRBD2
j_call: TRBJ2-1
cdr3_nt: TGTGCTAGCAGCTCCAAGAGGACTAGCGGGAGGGCCCCGTACAATGAGCAGTTCTTC
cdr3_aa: CASSSKRTSGRAPYNEQFF

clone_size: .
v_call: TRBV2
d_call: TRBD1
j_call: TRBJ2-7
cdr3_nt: TGTGCCAGCAGGAACAGGGGGTACTACGAGCAGTACTTC
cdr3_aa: CASRNRGYYEQYF

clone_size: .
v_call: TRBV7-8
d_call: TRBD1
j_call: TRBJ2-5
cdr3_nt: TGTGCCAGCAGCGAAAGACAGGACAGGGGGCAAGAGACCCAGTACTTC
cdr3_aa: CASSERQDRGQETQYF

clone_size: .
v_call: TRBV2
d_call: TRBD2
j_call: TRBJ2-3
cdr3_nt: TGTGCCAGCAGTGAAGCGGCAGGGCGGGAGGGCCGACCAGATACGCAGTATTTT
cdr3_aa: CASSEAAGREGRPDTQYF

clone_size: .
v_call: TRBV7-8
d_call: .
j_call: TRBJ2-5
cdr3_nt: TGTGCCAGCAGCTTACACCAGGTGTTCCAAGAGACCCAGTACTTC
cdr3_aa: CASSLHQVFQETQYF

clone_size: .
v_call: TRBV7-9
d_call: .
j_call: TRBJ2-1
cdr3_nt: TGTGCCAGCAGGGAATCCCAGGGTTCCTACAATGAGCAGTTCTTC
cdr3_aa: CASRESQGSYNEQFF

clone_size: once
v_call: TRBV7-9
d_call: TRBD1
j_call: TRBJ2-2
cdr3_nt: TGTTCCAGCAGCTCCCGACAGGGGGCAGCCACCGGGGAGCTGTTTTTT
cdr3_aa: CSSSSRQGAATGELFF

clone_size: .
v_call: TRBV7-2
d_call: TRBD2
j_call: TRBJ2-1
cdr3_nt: TGTGCCAGCAGCTTAATGGGTCGTGGGGGGGATGAGCAGTTCTTC
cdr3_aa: CASSLMGRGGDEQFF

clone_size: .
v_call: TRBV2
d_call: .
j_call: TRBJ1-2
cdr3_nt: TGTGCCAGCAGTGTCGGCACTTGGGAGAGCTACACCTTC
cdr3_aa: CASSVGTWESYTF

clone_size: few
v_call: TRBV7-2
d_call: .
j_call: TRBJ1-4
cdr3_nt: TGTGCCAGCAGCTTAGCGGATTGGGGCAATGAAAAACTGTTTTTT
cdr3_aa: CASSLADWGNEKLFF

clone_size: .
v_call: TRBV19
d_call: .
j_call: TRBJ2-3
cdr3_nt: TGTGCCAGTAGTCTCCGGGGGGCTAGCACAGATACGCAGTATTTT
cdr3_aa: CASSLRGASTDTQYF

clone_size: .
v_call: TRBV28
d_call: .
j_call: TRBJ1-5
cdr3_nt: TGTGCCAGCAGTTTAGGGCAGGGTTTGTATCAGCCCCAGCATTTT
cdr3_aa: CASSLGQGLYQPQHF

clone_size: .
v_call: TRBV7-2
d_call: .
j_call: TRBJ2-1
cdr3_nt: TGTGCCAGCAGCTTAGGGCAGGTCTGGTATAATGAGCAGTTCTTC
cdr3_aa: CASSLGQVWYNEQFF

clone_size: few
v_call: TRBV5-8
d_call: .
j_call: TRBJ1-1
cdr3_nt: TGTGCCAGTTTCAGGGAATTGAACACTGAAGCTTTCTTT
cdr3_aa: CASFRELNTEAFF

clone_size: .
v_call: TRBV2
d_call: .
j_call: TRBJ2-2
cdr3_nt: TGTGCCAGCACTCAAGACGTCGGAGGCACCGGGGAGCTGTTTTTT
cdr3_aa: CASTQDVGGTGELFF

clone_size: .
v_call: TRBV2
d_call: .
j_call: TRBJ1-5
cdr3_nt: TGTGCCAGCACTACGGACACGTTCAATCAGCCCCAGCATTTT
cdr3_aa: CASTTDTFNQPQHF

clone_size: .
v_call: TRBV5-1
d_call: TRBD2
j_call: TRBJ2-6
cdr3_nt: TGCGCCAGCAGCCCGGCGGGACTAGCGGGAGCCGGGGCCAACGTCCTGACTTTC
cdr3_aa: CASSPAGLAGAGANVLTF

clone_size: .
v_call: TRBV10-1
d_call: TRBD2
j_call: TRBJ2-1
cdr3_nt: TGCGCCATCCACGGGGGACTAGCGGGACCACTATCCTACAATGAGCAGTTCTTC
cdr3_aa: CAIHGGLAGPLSYNEQFF

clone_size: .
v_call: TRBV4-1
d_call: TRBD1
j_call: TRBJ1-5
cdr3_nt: TGCGCCAGCAGCCCCGTGGCGGAGGGGGCCAGGCCCCAGCATTTT
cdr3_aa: CASSPVAEGARPQHF

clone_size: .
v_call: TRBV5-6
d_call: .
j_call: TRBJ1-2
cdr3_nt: TGTGCCAGCAGCTTGGATCAGGGGATCTATGGCTACACCTTC
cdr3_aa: CASSLDQGIYGYTF

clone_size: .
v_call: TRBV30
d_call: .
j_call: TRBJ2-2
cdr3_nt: TGTGCCTGGAGGCAGAGGACCGGGGAGCTGTTTTTT
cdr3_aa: CAWRQRTGELFF

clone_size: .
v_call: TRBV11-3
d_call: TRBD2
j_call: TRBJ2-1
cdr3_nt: TGTGCCAGCAGCACTAGACTAGCGGGAGTGACCGATGAGCAGTTCTTC
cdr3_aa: CASSTRLAGVTDEQFF

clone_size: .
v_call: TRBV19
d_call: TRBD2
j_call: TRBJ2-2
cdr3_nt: TGTGCCAGCAAAGGACTAGCGGGAGGGCCCGGGGAGCTGTTTTTT
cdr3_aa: CASKGLAGGPGELFF

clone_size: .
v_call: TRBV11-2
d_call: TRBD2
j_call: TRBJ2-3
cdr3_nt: TGTGCCAGCAGCTCTAGCGGAACAGATACGCAGTATTTT
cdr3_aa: CASSSSGTDTQYF

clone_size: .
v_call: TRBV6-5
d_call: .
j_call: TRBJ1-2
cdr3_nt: TGTGCCAGTCGGGGGGGAGGGAACTATGGCTACACCTTC
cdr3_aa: CASRGGGNYGYTF

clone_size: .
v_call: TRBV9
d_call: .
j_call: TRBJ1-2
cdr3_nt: TGTGCCAGCAACGGGGACCGGGGAGGAATATATGGCTACACCTTC
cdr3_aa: CASNGDRGGIYGYTF

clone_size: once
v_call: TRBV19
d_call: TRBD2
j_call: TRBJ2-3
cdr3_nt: TGTGCCAGTAATGGGGCAGGGCTAGCGGGAGTTTCCCCACCGACCACAGATACGCAGTATTTT
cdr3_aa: CASNGAGLAGVSPPTTDTQYF

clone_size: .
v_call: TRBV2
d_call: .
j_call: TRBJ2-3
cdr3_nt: TGTGCCAGCAGCCAACTGAGCACAGATACGCAGTATTTT
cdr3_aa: CASSQLSTDTQYF

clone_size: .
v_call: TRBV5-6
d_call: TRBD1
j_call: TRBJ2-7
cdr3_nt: TGTGCCAGCAGTCTGGACAGGGGAGCCGAGCAGTACTTC
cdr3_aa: CASSLDRGAEQYF

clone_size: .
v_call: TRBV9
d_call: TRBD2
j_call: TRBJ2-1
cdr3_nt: TGTGCCAGCAGCGTTGGACTAGCGGGTACCTACAATGAGCAGTTCTTC
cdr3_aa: CASSVGLAGTYNEQFF

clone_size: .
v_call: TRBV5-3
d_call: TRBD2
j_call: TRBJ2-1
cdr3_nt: TGTGCCAGAAGACCTCCGCCAGCGGGAGTTGTCAATGAGCAGTTCTTC
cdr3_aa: CARRPPPAGVVNEQFF

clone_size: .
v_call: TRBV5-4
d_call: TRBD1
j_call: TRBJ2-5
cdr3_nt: TGTGCCAGCAGCCATCAGACAGGGAGCGGTGGGGAGACCCAGTACTTC
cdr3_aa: CASSHQTGSGGETQYF

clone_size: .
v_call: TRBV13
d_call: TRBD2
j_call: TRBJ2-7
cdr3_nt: TGTGCCAGCAGCTTAGGCAGGAGGTTTTACGGGGGGAACACTAGCGGGATGACCTACGAGCAGTACTTC
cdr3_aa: CASSLGRRFYGGNTSGMTYEQYF

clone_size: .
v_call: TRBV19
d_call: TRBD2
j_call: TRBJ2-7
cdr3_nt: TGTGCCAGTTCGGCGGGAGTTATTCGCGAGCAGTACTTC
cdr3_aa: CASSAGVIREQYF

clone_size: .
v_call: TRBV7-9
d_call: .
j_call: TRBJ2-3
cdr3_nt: TGTGCCAGCAGCCGACCGGGGAGCGACAATACGCAGTATTTT
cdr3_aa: CASSRPGSDNTQYF

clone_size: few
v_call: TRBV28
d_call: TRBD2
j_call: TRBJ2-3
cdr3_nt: TGTGCCAGCAGTCCCACTAGCGGGCCCACAGATACGCAGTATTTT
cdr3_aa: CASSPTSGPTDTQYF

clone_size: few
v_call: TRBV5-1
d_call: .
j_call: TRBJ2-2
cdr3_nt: TGCGCCAGCAGCTTGGAAGGGAGATACACCGGGGAGCTGTTTTTT
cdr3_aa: CASSLEGRYTGELFF

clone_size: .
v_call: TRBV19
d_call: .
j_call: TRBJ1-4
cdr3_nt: TGTGCCAGTAGTACCAATGGAGGGTCGGGGGAAAAACTGTTTTTT
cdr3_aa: CASSTNGGSGEKLFF

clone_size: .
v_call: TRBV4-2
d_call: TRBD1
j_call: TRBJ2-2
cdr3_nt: TGTGCCAGCAGCCAAGTCGGACAGGGTAACACCGGGGAGCTGTTTTTT
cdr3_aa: CASSQVGQGNTGELFF

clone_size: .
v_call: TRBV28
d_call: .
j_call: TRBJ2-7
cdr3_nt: TGTGCCAGCAGTTACCCTTTAACGGAAGCCTGGGGCTACGAGCAGTACTTC
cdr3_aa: CASSYPLTEAWGYEQYF